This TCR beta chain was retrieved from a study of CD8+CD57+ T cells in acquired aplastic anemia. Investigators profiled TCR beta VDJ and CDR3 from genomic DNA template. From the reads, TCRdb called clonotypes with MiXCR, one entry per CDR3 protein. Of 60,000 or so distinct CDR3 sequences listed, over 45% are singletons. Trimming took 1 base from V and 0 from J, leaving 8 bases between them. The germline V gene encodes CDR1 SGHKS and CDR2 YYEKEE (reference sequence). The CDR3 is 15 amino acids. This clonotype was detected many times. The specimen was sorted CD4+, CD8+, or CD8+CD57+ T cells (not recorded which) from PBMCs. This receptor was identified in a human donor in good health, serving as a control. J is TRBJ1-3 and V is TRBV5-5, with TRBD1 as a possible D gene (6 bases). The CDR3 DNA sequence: TGTGCCAGCAGCTTGACAGGGAGCTCTGGAAACACCATATATTTT. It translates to CASSLTGSSGNTIYF.